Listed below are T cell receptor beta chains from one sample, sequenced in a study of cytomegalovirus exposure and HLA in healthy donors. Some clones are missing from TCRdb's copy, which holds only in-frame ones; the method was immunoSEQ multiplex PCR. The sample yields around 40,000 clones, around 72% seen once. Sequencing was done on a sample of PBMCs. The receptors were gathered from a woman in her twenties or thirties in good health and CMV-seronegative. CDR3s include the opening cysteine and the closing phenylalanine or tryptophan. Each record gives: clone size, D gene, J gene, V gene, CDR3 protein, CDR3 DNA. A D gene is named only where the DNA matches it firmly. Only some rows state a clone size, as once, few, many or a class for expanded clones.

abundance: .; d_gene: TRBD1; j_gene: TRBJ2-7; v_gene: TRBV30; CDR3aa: CAWSLQGAYEQYF; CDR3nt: TGTGCCTGGAGTCTACAGGGGGCATACGAGCAGTACTTC
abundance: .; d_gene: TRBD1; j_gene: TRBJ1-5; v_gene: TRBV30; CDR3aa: CAWSVLLSQGGNQPQHF; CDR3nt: TGTGCCTGGAGCGTGTTGTTGTCGCAGGGGGGCAATCAGCCCCAGCATTTT
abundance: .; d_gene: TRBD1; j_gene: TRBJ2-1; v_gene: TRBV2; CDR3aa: CASNVQGENEQFF; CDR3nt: TGTGCCAGCAATGTGCAGGGGGAGAATGAGCAGTTCTTC
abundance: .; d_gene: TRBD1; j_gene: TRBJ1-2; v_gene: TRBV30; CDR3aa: CAGDRGIHYGYTF; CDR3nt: TGTGCCGGGGACAGGGGGATTCACTATGGCTACACCTTC
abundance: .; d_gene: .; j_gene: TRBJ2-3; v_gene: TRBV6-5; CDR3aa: CASSPFGRSTDTQYF; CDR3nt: TGTGCCAGCAGTCCATTCGGGAGAAGCACAGATACGCAGTATTTT
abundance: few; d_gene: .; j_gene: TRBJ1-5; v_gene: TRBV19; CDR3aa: CASSIDSAVYQPQHF; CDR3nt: TGTGCCAGTAGTATAGATTCCGCGGTTTATCAGCCCCAGCATTTT
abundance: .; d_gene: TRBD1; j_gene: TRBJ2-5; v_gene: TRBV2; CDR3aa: CASNRYDRGETQYF; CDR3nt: TGTGCCAGCAATCGGTATGACAGGGGAGAGACCCAGTACTTC
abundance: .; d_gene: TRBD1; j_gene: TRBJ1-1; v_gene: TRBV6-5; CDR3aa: CASSYSETGMGTEAFF; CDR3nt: TGTGCCAGCAGTTACTCCGAGACAGGGATGGGCACTGAAGCTTTCTTT
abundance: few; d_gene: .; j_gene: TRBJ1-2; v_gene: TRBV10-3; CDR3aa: CAISERGSPRGGYTF; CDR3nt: TGTGCCATCAGTGAGAGGGGTAGTCCAAGGGGCGGCTACACCTTC
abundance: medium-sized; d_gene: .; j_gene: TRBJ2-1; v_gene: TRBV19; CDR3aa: CASSWRGGNNEQFF; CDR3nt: TGTGCCAGTAGTTGGCGCGGGGGCAACAATGAGCAGTTCTTC
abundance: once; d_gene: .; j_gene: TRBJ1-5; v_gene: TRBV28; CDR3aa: CASSLWAGNQPQHF; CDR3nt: TGTGCCAGCAGTTTATGGGCAGGGAATCAGCCCCAGCATTTT
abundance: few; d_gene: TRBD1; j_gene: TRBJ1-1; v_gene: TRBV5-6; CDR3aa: CASSSGTGGGYTEAFF; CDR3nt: TGTGCCAGCAGCTCCGGGACAGGGGGTGGATACACTGAAGCTTTCTTT
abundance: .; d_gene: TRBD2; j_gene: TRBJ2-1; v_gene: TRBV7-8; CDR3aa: CASSLAAGGGYNEQFF; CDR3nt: TGTGCCAGCAGCTTAGCAGCGGGAGGAGGCTACAATGAGCAGTTCTTC
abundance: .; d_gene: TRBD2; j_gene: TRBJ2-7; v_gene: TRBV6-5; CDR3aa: CASSWTRENYEQYF; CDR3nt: TGTGCCAGCAGTTGGACGCGGGAGAACTACGAGCAGTACTTC
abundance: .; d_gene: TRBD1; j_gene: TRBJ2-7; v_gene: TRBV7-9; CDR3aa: CASTLGGTGYEQYF; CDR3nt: TGTGCCAGCACCTTAGGCGGGACAGGCTACGAGCAGTACTTC
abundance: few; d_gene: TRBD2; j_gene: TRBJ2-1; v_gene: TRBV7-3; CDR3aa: CASSPGTTSGRGNEQFF; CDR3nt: TGTGCCAGCAGCCCCGGGACGACTAGCGGGAGAGGCAATGAGCAGTTCTTC
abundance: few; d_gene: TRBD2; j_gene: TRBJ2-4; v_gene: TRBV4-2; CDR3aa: CASSQVGLAGNIQYF; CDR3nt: TGTGCCAGCAGCCAAGTAGGACTAGCGGGGAACATTCAGTACTTC
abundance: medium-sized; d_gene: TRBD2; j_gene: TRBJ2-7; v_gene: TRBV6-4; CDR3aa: CASSAGRGYEQYF; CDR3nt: TGTGCCAGCAGTGCAGGGAGGGGCTACGAGCAGTACTTC
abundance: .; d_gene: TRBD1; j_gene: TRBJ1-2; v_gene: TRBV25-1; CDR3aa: CASSEFKTGGRGYGYTF; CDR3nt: TGTGCCAGCAGTGAATTCAAGACAGGGGGCAGGGGATATGGCTACACCTTC
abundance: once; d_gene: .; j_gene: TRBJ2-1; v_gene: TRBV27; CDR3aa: CASSLLASNEQFF; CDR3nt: TGTGCCAGCAGTTTACTAGCAAGCAATGAGCAGTTCTTC
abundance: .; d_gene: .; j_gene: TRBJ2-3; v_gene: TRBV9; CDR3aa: CASSVRTGVFTDTQYF; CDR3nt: TGTGCCAGCAGCGTACGTACGGGGGTTTTCACAGATACGCAGTATTTT
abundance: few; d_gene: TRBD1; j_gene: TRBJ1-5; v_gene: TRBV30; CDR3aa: CAWSLFISGTGNNQPQHF; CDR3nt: TGTGCCTGGAGTCTTTTTATCAGTGGGACAGGCAACAATCAGCCCCAGCATTTT
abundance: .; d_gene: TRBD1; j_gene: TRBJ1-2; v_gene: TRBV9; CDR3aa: CASSVGDRGLYYGYTF; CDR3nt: TGTGCCAGCAGCGTAGGGGACAGGGGGCTCTACTATGGCTACACCTTC
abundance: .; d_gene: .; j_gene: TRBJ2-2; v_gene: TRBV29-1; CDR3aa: CSAGRDHTGELFF; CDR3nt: TGCAGCGCTGGCAGGGATCACACCGGGGAGCTGTTTTTT
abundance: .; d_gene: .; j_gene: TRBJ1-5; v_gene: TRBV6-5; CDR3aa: CASRGSGGEGQPQHF; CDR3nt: TGTGCCAGCAGGGGCTCGGGGGGCGAAGGTCAGCCCCAGCATTTT
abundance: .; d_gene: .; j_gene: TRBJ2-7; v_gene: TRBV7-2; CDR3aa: CASSLDGTAYYEQYF; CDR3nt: TGTGCCAGCAGCTTAGATGGGACTGCCTATTACGAGCAGTACTTC
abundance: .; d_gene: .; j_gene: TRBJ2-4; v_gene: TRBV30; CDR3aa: CAWNPGPGGIQYF; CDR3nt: TGTGCCTGGAATCCTGGACCCGGGGGCATTCAGTACTTC
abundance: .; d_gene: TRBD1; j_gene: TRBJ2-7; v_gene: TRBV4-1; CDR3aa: CASSQDPGTEVYEQYF; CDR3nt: TGCGCCAGCAGCCAAGATCCCGGGACAGAAGTCTACGAGCAGTACTTC
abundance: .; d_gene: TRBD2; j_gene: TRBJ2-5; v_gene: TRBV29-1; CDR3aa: CSVGFGRGETQYF; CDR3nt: TGCAGCGTTGGTTTCGGGAGGGGAGAGACCCAGTACTTC
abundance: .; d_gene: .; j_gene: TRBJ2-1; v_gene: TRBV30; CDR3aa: CAWNSELSGDEQFF; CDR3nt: TGTGCCTGGAACTCTGAACTTTCGGGGGATGAGCAGTTCTTC
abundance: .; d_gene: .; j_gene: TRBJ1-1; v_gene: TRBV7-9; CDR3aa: CASSSWETGLNTEAFF; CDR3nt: TGTGCCAGCAGCTCCTGGGAGACGGGGTTGAACACTGAAGCTTTCTTT
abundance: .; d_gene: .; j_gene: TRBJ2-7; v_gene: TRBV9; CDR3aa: CASSPSALTYEQYF; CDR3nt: TGTGCCAGCTCCCCTAGTGCCCTAACCTACGAGCAGTACTTC
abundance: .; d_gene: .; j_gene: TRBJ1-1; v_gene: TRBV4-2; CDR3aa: CASSQPFDRKNTEAFF; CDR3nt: TGTGCCAGCAGCCAACCCTTTGACAGGAAAAACACTGAAGCTTTCTTT
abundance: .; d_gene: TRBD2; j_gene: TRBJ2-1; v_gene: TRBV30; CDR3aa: CAWSSGGALNEQFF; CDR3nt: TGTGCCTGGAGTAGCGGGGGGGCGCTCAATGAGCAGTTCTTC
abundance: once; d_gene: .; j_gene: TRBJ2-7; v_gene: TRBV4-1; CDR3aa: CASSPNDFRKPLYEQYF; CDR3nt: TGCGCCAGCAGCCCTAACGATTTCCGAAAACCCCTCTACGAGCAGTACTTC
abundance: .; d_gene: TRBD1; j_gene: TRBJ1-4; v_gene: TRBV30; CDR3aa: CAWSRLTGGGGLGEKLFF; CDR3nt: TGTGCCTGGAGCCGGCTCACAGGGGGCGGGGGTTTGGGGGAAAAACTGTTTTTT
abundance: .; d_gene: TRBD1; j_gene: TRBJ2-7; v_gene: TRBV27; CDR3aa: CASSFGTGYEQYF; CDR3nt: TGTGCCAGCAGTTTTGGGACAGGATACGAGCAGTACTTC
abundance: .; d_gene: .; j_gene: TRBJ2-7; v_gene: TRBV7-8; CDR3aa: CASSLVRARNEQYF; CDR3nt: TGTGCCAGCAGCTTAGTGAGGGCAAGGAACGAGCAGTACTTC
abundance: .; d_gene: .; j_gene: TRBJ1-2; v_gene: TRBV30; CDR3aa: CAWSPTEKNGYTF; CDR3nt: TGTGCCTGGAGTCCGACAGAAAAGAATGGCTACACCTTC
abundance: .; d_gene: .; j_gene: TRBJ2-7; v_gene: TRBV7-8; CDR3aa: CASSLAGHSYEQYF; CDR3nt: TGTGCCAGCAGCTTAGCGGGACACTCCTACGAGCAGTACTTC
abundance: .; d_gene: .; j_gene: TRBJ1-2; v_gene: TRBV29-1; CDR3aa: CSVGGDPYGYTF; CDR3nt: TGCAGCGTTGGGGGGGATCCGTATGGCTACACCTTC
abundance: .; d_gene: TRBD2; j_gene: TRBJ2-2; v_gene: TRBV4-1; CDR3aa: CASSQPTRLAGNTGELFF; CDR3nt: TGCGCCAGCAGCCAACCTACTCGACTAGCGGGGAACACCGGGGAGCTGTTTTTT
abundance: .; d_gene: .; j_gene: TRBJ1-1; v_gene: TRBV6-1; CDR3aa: CASSEPPGGGTEAFF; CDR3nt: TGTGCCAGCAGTGAACCCCCGGGGGGGGGAACTGAAGCTTTCTTT
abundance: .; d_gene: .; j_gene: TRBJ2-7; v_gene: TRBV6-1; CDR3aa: CASSVGHPDYEQYF; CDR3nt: TGTGCCAGCAGTGTGGGACATCCAGACTACGAGCAGTACTTC
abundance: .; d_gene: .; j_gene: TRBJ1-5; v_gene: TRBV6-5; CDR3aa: CASSYEGGSNQPQHF; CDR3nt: TGTGCCAGCAGTTATGAGGGAGGTAGCAATCAGCCCCAGCATTTT
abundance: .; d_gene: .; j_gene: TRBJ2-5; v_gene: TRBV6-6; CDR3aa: CASNRSGQETQYF; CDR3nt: TGTGCCAGCAATAGAAGCGGCCAAGAGACCCAGTACTTC
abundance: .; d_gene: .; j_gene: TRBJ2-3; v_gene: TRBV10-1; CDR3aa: CASSGGGTQYF; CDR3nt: TGCGCCAGCAGTGGAGGGGGAACGCAGTATTTT
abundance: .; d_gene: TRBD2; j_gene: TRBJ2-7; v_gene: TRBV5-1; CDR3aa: CASSPGDYSYEQYF; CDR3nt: TGCGCCAGCAGCCCGGGGGACTATTCCTACGAGCAGTACTTC
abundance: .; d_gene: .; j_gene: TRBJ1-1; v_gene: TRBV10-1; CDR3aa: CASSLTGNTEAFF; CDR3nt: TGCGCCAGCAGTCTGACAGGGAACACTGAAGCTTTCTTT
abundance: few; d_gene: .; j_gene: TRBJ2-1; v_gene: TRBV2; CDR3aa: CASSDVLFGNEQFF; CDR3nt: TGTGCCAGCAGTGATGTCCTCTTCGGGAATGAGCAGTTCTTC
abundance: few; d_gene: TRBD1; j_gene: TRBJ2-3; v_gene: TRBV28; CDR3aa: CASSIQTGGRADTQYF; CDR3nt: TGTGCCAGCAGTATCCAAACAGGGGGCAGGGCAGATACGCAGTATTTT
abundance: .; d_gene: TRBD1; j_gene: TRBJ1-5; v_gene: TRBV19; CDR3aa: CASRTTGAAGQPQHF; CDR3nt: TGTGCCAGTAGAACCACAGGGGCGGCGGGTCAGCCCCAGCATTTT
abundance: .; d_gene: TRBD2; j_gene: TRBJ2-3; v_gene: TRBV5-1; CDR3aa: CASSQTSGGPDTQYF; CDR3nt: TGCGCCAGCAGCCAGACTAGCGGGGGGCCAGATACGCAGTATTTT
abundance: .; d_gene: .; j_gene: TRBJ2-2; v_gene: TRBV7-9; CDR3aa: CASSTWDTTGELFF; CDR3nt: TGTGCCAGCAGCACCTGGGACACCACCGGGGAGCTGTTTTTT
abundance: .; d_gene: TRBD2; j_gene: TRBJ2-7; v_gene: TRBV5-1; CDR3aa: CASSPPRASGSYEQYF; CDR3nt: TGCGCCAGCAGCCCGCCGAGGGCTAGCGGCTCCTACGAGCAGTACTTC
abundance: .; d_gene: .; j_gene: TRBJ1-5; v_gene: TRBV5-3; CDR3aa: CARSFAPGRNQPQHF; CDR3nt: TGTGCCAGAAGCTTCGCCCCCGGTCGGAATCAGCCCCAGCATTTT
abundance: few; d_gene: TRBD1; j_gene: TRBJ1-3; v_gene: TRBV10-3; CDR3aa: CARGQGRSGNTIYF; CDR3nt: TGTGCCAGGGGACAGGGCCGCTCTGGAAACACCATATATTTT